The entry below describes one T cell receptor (beta chain). The antigen remains undetermined. The sample is drawn from a study of somatic mutations in cytotoxic T cells in rheumatoid arthritis. Germline CDR1 is MNHEY and CDR2 is SMNVEV (reference sequence). The trim removed 0 bases at V and 8 bases at J, leaving 3 bases unmatched. The length of the CDR3 is 15 residues. The data were produced by immunoSEQ multiplex PCR, yet TCRdb's version contains in-frame clones alone and is incomplete. The sample contains 20,000 or so clones, approximately 80% of which appear only once. Study results and caveats: Unidentified antigens were the targets of the expanded CD8+ clones. With age, CD8+ clonality increased in rheumatoid arthritis patients, whereas no such increase appeared in healthy controls. The study found no significant difference in CD8+ T-cell clonality between rheumatoid arthritis patients and age-matched healthy controls. A slight TRBV07 underrepresentation in rheumatoid arthritis patients was reported without multiple-comparison adjustment.

The source is a woman aged 50 to 60 in good health. What was sequenced was CD8+ T cells sorted from blood. This chain uses TRBV27 with TRBJ2-1, with 11 bases identical to TRBD2. The CDR3 sequence: CASSLSSGRADEQFF. The CDR3, as DNA: TGTGCCAGCAGTTTATCTAGCGGGAGGGCGGATGAGCAGTTCTTC.